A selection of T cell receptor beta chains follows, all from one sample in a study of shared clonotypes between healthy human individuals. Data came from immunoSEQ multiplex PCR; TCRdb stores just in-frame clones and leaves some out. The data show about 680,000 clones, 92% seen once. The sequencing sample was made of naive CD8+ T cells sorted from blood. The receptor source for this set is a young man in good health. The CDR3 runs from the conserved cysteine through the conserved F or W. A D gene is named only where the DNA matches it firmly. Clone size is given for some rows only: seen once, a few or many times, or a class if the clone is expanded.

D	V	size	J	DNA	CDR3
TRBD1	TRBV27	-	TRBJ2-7	TGTGCCAGCAGGAGAGGACAGGGGGCCCGCGAGCAGTACTTC	CASRRGQGAREQYF
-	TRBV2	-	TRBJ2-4	TGTGCCAGCAGTGGACAGGCACCCCTCCTAGCCAAAAACATTCAGTACTTC	CASSGQAPLLAKNIQYF
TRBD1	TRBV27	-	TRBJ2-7	TGTGCCAGCATAGTTAGGGACCTAGGGGGCCCCTACGAGCAGTACTTC	CASIVRDLGGPYEQYF
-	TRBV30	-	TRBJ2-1	TGTGCCTGGAACGCCTTAAGAGGGTCCTACAATGAGCAGTTCTTC	CAWNALRGSYNEQFF
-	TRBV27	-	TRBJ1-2	TGTGCCAGCAGTTTCTTTGGGGCGGACTATGGCTACACCTTC	CASSFFGADYGYTF
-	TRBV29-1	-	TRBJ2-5	TGCAGCGTTTTAGTGTCAGGGGGGTACCAAGAGACCCAGTACTTC	CSVLVSGGYQETQYF
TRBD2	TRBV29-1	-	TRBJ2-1	TGCAGCGTTGAGGAAGCGGGATTAAAGAATGAGCAGTTCTTC	CSVEEAGLKNEQFF
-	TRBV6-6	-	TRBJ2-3	TGTGCCAGCAGTTACACGGCGGGACGCACAGATACGCAGTATTTT	CASSYTAGRTDTQYF
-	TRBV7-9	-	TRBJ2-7	TGTGCCAGCAGCTTAGGTAGCCGGACGGACTCCTACGAGCAGTACTTC	CASSLGSRTDSYEQYF
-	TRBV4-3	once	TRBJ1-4	TGCGCCAGCAGCCAAGATGGAGCAGCTGGTGATGAAAAACTGTTTTTT	CASSQDGAAGDEKLFF
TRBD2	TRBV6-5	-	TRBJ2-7	TGTGCCAGCAGTTACTCGACCGGGACTAGCGCCTACGAGCAGTACTTC	CASSYSTGTSAYEQYF
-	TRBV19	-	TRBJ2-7	TGTGCCAGTAGTATGTCCGGGACATCCTACGAGCAGTACTTC	CASSMSGTSYEQYF
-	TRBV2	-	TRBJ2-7	TGTGCCAGCAGTTCTACCCCCCGCCGGCACGAGCAGTACTTC	CASSSTPRRHEQYF
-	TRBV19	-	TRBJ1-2	TGTGCCAGTAGTATGGGGGTCGACTATGGCTACACCTTC	CASSMGVDYGYTF
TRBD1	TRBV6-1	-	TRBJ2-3	TGTGCCAGCAGTGAAGGTTACAGGGGACCTAGCACAGATACGCAGTATTTT	CASSEGYRGPSTDTQYF
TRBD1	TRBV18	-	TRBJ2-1	TGTGCCAGCTCCCAGGGGACAGGGTCTTACAATGAGCAGTTCTTC	CASSQGTGSYNEQFF
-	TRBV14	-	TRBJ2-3	TGTGCCGGCAGCTTAGCCGGGACCTCGCAGTATTTT	CAGSLAGTSQYF
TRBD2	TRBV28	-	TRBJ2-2	TGTGCCAGCAGTCGAACTAGCGGTAACGCGAACACCGGGGAGCTGTTTTTT	CASSRTSGNANTGELFF
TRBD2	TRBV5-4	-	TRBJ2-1	TGTGCCAGCAGCTCGGGGACTACTAGCGGGCAAAACAATGAGCAGTTCTTC	CASSSGTTSGQNNEQFF
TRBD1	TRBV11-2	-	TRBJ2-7	TGTGCCAGCAGCTTTGGGACAGGGGTTACCTACGAGCAGTACTTC	CASSFGTGVTYEQYF
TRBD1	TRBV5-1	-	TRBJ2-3	TGCGCCAGCAGCCAGGGACAGGGGGGTCAGTGGGGCACAGATACGCAGTATTTT	CASSQGQGGQWGTDTQYF
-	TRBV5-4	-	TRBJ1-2	TGTGCCAGCAGCTTAGGGATTGGGGAAAGGAACTATGGCTACACCTTC	CASSLGIGERNYGYTF
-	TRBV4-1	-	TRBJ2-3	TGCGCCAGCAGCCACGATGAGGACCTCACAGATACGCAGTATTTT	CASSHDEDLTDTQYF
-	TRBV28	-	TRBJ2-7	TGTGCCAGCAGTTTAACGGCTAGCCGAGCCTACGAGCAGTACTTC	CASSLTASRAYEQYF
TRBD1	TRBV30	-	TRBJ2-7	TGTGCCTGGAGTGTTGGGACAGGTTTAACCTACGAGCAGTACTTC	CAWSVGTGLTYEQYF
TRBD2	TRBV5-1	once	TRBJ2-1	TGCGCCAGCGCACCACTAGCGGGAGTGAGGAATGAGCAGTTCTTC	CASAPLAGVRNEQFF
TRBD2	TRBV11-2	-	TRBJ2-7	TGTGCCAGCACCCTCACTAGCGGGACCTACGAGCAGTACTTC	CASTLTSGTYEQYF
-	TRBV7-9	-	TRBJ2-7	TGTGCCAGCAGCTTAGCGTTGGACGAGCAGTACTTC	CASSLALDEQYF
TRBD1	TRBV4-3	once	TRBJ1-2	TGCGCCAGCAGCTCCCGGACAGGGGGGAACTATGGCTACACCTTC	CASSSRTGGNYGYTF
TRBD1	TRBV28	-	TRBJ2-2	TGTGCCAGCAGTTTCCGGGACAGGGGGTTCACCGGGGAGCTGTTTTTT	CASSFRDRGFTGELFF
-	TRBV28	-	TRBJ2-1	TGTGCCAGCAAACCCCGGGGCTCCTACAATGAGCAGTTCTTC	CASKPRGSYNEQFF
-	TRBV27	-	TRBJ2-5	TGTGCCAGCAGTTCGGTCCGGGTTGCACAAGAGACCCAGTACTTC	CASSSVRVAQETQYF
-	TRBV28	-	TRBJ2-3	TGTGCCAGCAGCCCAGTTACATCGATTGAGGCAGATACGCAGTATTTT	CASSPVTSIEADTQYF
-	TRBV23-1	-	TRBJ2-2	TGCGCCAGCAGTCAAAAGACGGAGGGTTGCGGAGGTGGGGAGCTGTTTTTT	CASSQKTEGCGGGELFF
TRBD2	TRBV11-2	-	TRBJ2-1	TGTGCCAGCAGCCCCCCGAGCGGGGTAGGCAATGAGCAGTTCTTC	CASSPPSGVGNEQFF
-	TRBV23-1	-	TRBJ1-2	TGCGCCAGCAGTCCTGGGACAACGAACTATGGCTACACCTTC	CASSPGTTNYGYTF
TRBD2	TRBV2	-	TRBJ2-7	TGTGCCAGCAGACTAGCGGGAACCCCTTATGACTCCTACGAGCAGTACTTC	CASRLAGTPYDSYEQYF
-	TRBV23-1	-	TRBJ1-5	TGCGCCAGCAGTCAAGACCCGGTCACGGAGCGGCCCCAGCATTTT	CASSQDPVTERPQHF
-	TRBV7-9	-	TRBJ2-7	TGTGCCAGCAGCTTTGCGGAACGAGGACGCTACGAGCAGTACTTC	CASSFAERGRYEQYF
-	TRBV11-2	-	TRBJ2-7	TGTGCCAGCAGCTTCCCCAGCTCCTACGAGCAGTACTTC	CASSFPSSYEQYF
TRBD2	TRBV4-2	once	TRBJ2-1	TGTGCCAGCAGCCCTCTAGCGGGAGGGCCTGATGAGCAGTTCTTC	CASSPLAGGPDEQFF
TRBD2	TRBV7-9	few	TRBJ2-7	TGTGCCAGCAGTTTCCTAGCGGGAGGTTACGAGCAGTACTTC	CASSFLAGGYEQYF
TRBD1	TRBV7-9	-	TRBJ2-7	TGTGCCAGCAGCCCCCCGACAGGGGTCTACGAGCAGTACTTC	CASSPPTGVYEQYF
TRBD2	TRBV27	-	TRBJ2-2	TGTGCCAGCAGTTCTCTACGGACTAGCGGCGCCGGGGAGCTGTTTTTT	CASSSLRTSGAGELFF
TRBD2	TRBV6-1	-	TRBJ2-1	TGTGCCAGCGGGGGACTAGAAGGCTACAATGAGCAGTTCTTC	CASGGLEGYNEQFF
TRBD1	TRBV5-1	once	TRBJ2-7	TGCGCCAGCAGCTGGAGACAGGGGGCAGTCGAGCAGTACTTC	CASSWRQGAVEQYF
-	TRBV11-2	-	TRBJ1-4	TGTGCCAGCTTAGGTAGTAATGAAAAACTGTTTTTT	CASLGSNEKLFF
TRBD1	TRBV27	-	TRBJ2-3	TGTGCCAGCAGTTTGGGCACCGGGACAGGGGTGGATACGCAGTATTTT	CASSLGTGTGVDTQYF
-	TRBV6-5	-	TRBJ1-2	TGTGCCAGCCTAGGGTCCTGGACCTATGGCTACACCTTC	CASLGSWTYGYTF
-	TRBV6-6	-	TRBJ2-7	TGTGCCAGCAGTTACTCGATTCCCTCCACGGGTTGGCAGTACTTC	CASSYSIPSTGWQYF
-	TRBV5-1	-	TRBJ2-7	TGCGCCAGCAGCCCCCCCGGGGGAAGGGAGCAGTACTTC	CASSPPGGREQYF
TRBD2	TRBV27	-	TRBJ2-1	TGTGCCAGCAGTTTATTGGGGACTAGCGGGGCTGTGGATGAGCAGTTCTTC	CASSLLGTSGAVDEQFF
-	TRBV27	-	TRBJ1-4	TGTGCCAGCAGTTCCAACCTCGTGACAACTAATGAAAAACTGTTTTTT	CASSSNLVTTNEKLFF